The rows below give T cell receptor beta chains drawn from one sample of a study of T cell repertoires in cytomegalovirus infection. These receptors have no known antigen. TCRdb used MiXCR to reprocess the reads, holding one entry per CDR3 protein. The table shows roughly 170,000 distinct CDR3 sequences, with 20% to 25% occurring only once. Here the sequenced sample was CD8+ T cells from cultured PBMCs, taken from culture after CMV antigen stimulation. The source is a human donor in good health (CMV status not recorded). Some clones in this sample may be carry-over from other donors' samples. CDR3s include the opening cysteine and the closing phenylalanine or tryptophan. Fields, in order: CDR3 length, clone size, V gene, CDR3 protein. Some rows mark clone size as missing; the rest say once, few, many or name a class of expanded clone.

>15|-|TRBV7-2
CASSSRDRGHYEQYF
>15|few|TRBV12-3/TRBV12-4
CASSTWGGRVYGYTF
>13|-|TRBV18
CASSPGYGTKAFF
>15|few|TRBV7-2
CASSPGKTQLRPQHF
>13|-|TRBV7-2
CASSPPGTTEAFF
>12|few|TRBV11-2
CASTAGDEKLFF
>17|few|TRBV29-1
CSVIFGVKRGSTDTQYF
>14|-|TRBV27
CASSFQIGGETQYF
>13|few|TRBV27
CASSLGLQETQYF
>14|few|TRBV6-1
CASSEVASRYGYTF
>14|-|TRBV6-5
CASRSPVVNEKLFF
>14|few|TRBV7-6
CASSPNRGSYEQYF
>15|-|TRBV7-9
CASSLTGAGYNEQFF
>17|few|TRBV6-5
CASSYGAGLASTDTQYF
>11|-|TRBV7-8
CASGDNQPQHF
>13|few|TRBV7-6
CASSSATNEKLFF
>15|-|TRBV6-1
CASSERGGQGSPLHF
>14|-|TRBV7-9
CASSTESKSVYGVF
>15|-|TRBV7-2
CASSSDRSSTDTQYF
>12|-|TRBV20-1
CSALPGIRAAFF
>18|-|TRBV7-2
CASSLRWRMAGDYNEQFF
>16|-|TRBV4-1
CASSQFRTDLNNEQFF
>18|-|TRBV7-3
CASSFLRDRVSGANVLTF
>16|-|TRBV6-5
CASRRMGAVTTDTQYF
>12|few|TRBV7-9
CASSKGGQPQHF
>16|-|TRBV4-1
CASSQDLSTHSYEQYF
>13|-|TRBV20-1
CSAPGGVNTEAFF
>10|-|TRBV6-2/TRBV6-3
CASTRKSWYF
>11|few|TRBV7-6
CASLGGTEAFF
>16|-|TRBV28
CASSLSAGGPSDTQYF
>13|-|TRBV12-3/TRBV12-4
CASTIEQTYGYTF
>15|few|TRBV12-3/TRBV12-4
CASSRGLEGEQPQHF
>15|-|TRBV7-9
CASSPSEAATNEQFF
>13|-|TRBV27
CAVRGQLADTQYF
>14|few|TRBV7-2
CASSTLPGTYEQYF